The present T cell receptor (beta chain) was sequenced within a study of CD8 T cells in ankylosing spondylitis. The study, taken as a whole, reports: As for the disease-linked clones, they showed a CD8+ phenotype and occurred at relatively low frequencies in peripheral blood. Significant enrichment of disease-linked clones was reportedly seen in matched ankylosing spondylitis synovial fluid. Characteristic, it appeared, of ankylosing spondylitis blood was a TCR beta motif of eight highly homologous variants.

Germline-derived CDR1 and CDR2 are LNHDA and SQIVND (reference sequence). CDR3 size: 13 residues. The V gene lost 5 bases and the J gene lost 4 bases, with 11 bases spanning the gap. The authors made TCR beta libraries by quantitative 5'-RACE with molecular barcodes. TCRdb re-called the 5' RACE reads with MiXCR, one entry per CDR3 protein. The table lists under 300,000 distinct CDR3 sequences, about a sixth of them singletons. On this clonotype itself: The antigen is not known.

This TCR came from a male donor with ankylosing spondylitis or in good health (not recorded which). V is TRBV19 and J is TRBJ1-1; D possibly corresponds to TRBD1 (6 bases). The sequencing sample was made of blood, either unsorted or a sorted T cell fraction (not recorded which). CDR3: CASSSEGGTEAFF. The CDR3 nucleotides read TGTGCCAGTAGTTCAGAGGGGGGCACTGAAGCTTTCTTT. The complete variable domain, with remaining parts taken from reference TRBV19 and TRBJ1-1, reads DGGITQSPKYLFRKEGQNVTLSCEQNLNHDAMYWYRQDPGQGLRLIYYSQIVNDFQKGDIAEGYSVSREKKESFPLTVTSAQKNPTAFYLCASSSEGGTEAFFGQGTRLTVV.